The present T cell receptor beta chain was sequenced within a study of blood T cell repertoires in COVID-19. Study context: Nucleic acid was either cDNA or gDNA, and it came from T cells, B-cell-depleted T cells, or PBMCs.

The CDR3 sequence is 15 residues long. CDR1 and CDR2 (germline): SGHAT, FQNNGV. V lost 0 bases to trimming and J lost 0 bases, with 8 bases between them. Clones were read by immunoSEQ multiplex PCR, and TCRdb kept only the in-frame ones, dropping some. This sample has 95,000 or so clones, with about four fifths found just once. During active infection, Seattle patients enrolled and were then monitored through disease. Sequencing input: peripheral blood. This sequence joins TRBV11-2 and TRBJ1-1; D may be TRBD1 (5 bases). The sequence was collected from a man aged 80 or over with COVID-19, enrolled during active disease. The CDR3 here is CASSLDSGLNTEAFF. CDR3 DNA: TGTGCCAGCAGCTTAGATTCAGGGTTGAACACTGAAGCTTTCTTT.